Listed below are T cell receptor beta chains from one sample, sequenced in a study of blood T cells in healthy people across ages. Each CDR3 protein gets one entry after TCRdb re-called the 5' RACE reads with MiXCR. The repertoire includes around 620,000 distinct CDR3 sequences, roughly a quarter of them detected once, and around 20% sits in the top ten. Sequenced sample: blood. The receptor set was obtained from a woman aged 70 to 79 in good health. The CDR3 runs from the conserved cysteine through the conserved F or W. A D gene is named only where the DNA matches it firmly. Only part of the rows carry a size: once, few, many, or a class if the clone is expanded.

few	.	TRBJ2-1	TRBV4-1	TGCGCCAGCAGCCAAGAGTGGGGGGGGGCGGATGAGCAGTTCTTC	CASSQEWGGADEQFF
few	.	TRBJ2-2	TRBV12-5	TGTGCTAGTTGGAAACAGCACACCGGGGAGCTGTTTTTT	CASWKQHTGELFF
.	TRBD2	TRBJ2-3	TRBV4-3	TGCGCCAGCAGCCCCAAAACCCCGGGACTAGCAGCCACAGATACGCAGTATTTT	CASSPKTPGLAATDTQYF
.	TRBD2	TRBJ2-5	TRBV18	TGTGCCAGCTCATCTGGACTAGCGGGGGTCGGGGAGACCCAGTACTTC	CASSSGLAGVGETQYF
.	TRBD1	TRBJ2-7	TRBV6-2/TRBV6-3	TGTGCCAGCCGACAGGGCTTCGAGCAGTACTTC	CASRQGFEQYF
.	.	TRBJ1-1	TRBV20-1	TGCAGTGCTAGTGCAGGGCCGGGGACTGAAGCTTTCTTT	CSASAGPGTEAFF
.	TRBD1	TRBJ1-5	TRBV18	TGTGCCAGCTCCACCGGGACAGGGGATGTTCAGCCCCAGCATTTT	CASSTGTGDVQPQHF
.	.	TRBJ1-1	TRBV9	TGTGCCAGCAGCGCCGGGATGGGAACAGGGACTGAAGCTTTCTTT	CASSAGMGTGTEAFF
few	TRBD2	TRBJ2-7	TRBV4-2	TGTGCCAGCAGCCAAGATCCGGGGGGTAGCTACGAGCAGTACTTC	CASSQDPGGSYEQYF
few	TRBD1	TRBJ1-2	TRBV12-3/TRBV12-4	TGTGCCAGCAGAACTCAACAGGGGGGGCATGGCTACACCTTC	CASRTQQGGHGYTF
few	.	TRBJ2-7	TRBV6-6	TGTGCCAGCAGTCAGCCCGGGACACAGGGTAGGGAGCAGTACTTC	CASSQPGTQGREQYF
.	.	TRBJ2-1	TRBV7-2	TGTGCCAGCAGCTTCGAGCGGAGCTCCTACAATGAGCAGTTCTTC	CASSFERSSYNEQFF
many	.	TRBJ1-1	TRBV3-1	TGTGCCAGCAGCCAAGGGACTGAAGCTTTCTTT	CASSQGTEAFF
many	TRBD2	TRBJ2-4	TRBV6-5	TGTGCCAGCCGGACTAGCGGGGGTGACATTCAGTACTTC	CASRTSGGDIQYF
.	.	TRBJ2-5	TRBV12-3/TRBV12-4	TGTGCCAGCAGTTTAGGCCTGGCCCAGTACTTC	CASSLGLAQYF
.	.	TRBJ1-5	TRBV6-5	TGTGCCAGCAGGGGGACTGGGAGCTGGCAGCCCCAGCATTTT	CASRGTGSWQPQHF
.	.	TRBJ2-4	TRBV19	TGTGCCAGTAGTCACACAAAACTAGCCAAAAACATTCAGTACTTC	CASSHTKLAKNIQYF
.	.	TRBJ2-3	TRBV20-1	TGCAGTGCTAGAGTAGGGGCTAGCGTCACAGATACGCAGTATTTT	CSARVGASVTDTQYF